This TCR beta chain comes out of a study of T-cell memory formation after mild COVID-19. Trimming left V 2 bases short and J 5 bases short, with 7 bases between. This CDR3 region has 13 residues. Germline V gene sequence: CDR1 LGHDT, CDR2 YNNKEL (reference sequence). One entry per CDR3 protein, called by TCRdb with MiXCR from the 5' RACE reads. This table has about 540,000 distinct CDR3 sequences, over 20% appearing once. Material for sequencing was PBMCs or a T cell subset sorted from them (not recorded which). The clonotype comes from an adult woman who had mild COVID-19 (a few samples of this study predate the infection). Cell type and time point are not known. The chain couples TRBV3-1 to TRBJ2-1; D unresolved. The CDR3 here is CASSQLGDNEQFF. In nucleotides, the CDR3 is TGTGCCAGCAGCCAATTGGGCGACAATGAGCAGTTCTTC.